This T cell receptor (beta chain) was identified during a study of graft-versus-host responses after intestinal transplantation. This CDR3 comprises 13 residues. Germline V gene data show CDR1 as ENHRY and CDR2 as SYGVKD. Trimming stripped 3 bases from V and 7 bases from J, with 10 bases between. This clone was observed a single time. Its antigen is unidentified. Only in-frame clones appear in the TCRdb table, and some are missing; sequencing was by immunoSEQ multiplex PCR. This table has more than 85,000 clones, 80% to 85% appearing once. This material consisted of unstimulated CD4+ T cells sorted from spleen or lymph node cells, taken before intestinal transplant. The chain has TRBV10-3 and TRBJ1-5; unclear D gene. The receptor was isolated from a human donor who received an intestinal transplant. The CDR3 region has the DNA TGTGCCATCAGTGAAGGACCGGGACAGCCCCAGCATTTT. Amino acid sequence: CAISEGPGQPQHF.